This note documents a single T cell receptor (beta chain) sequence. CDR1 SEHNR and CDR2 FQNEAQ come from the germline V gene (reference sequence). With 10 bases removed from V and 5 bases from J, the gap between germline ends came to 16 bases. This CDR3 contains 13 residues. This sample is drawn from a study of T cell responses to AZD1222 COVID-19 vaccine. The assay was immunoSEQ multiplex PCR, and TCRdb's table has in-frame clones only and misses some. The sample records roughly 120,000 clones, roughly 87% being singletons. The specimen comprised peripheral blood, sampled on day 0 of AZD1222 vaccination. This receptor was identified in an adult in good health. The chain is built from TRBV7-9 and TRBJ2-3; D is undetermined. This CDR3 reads CAIRKVAIDTQYF. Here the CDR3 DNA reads TGTGCCATCCGGAAGGTAGCAATAGATACGCAGTATTTT.